This T cell receptor (beta chain) comes out of a study of identical twins. A universal primer site came from template switching; cDNA carried unique molecular identifiers. TCRdb re-called the 5' RACE reads through MiXCR, storing one row per CDR3 protein. This table holds more than 400,000 distinct CDR3 sequences, nearly 15% found once. Study outcomes and limitations: There was more out-of-frame TCR alpha sharing in monozygotic twins than models estimated. Low generation-probability sequences were in excess among twin-shared out-of-frame alpha sequences.

A note on this clonotype: Its target is unknown.

Looked up from germline, CDR1 is DFQATT and CDR2 is SNEGSKA (reference sequence). V was cut by 2 bases and J by 2 bases, with 16 bases left in between. The CDR3 totals 16 residues. These data also featured in a second study, about yellow fever vaccine responses in identical twins.

Sequencing used CD4+ T cells sorted from blood. The TCR sequence derives from a woman aged 18 to 35 in good health. V is TRBV20-1 and J is TRBJ2-1; D not resolved. The CDR3: CSARRVSRTTYNEQFF. The DNA for the CDR3 is TGCAGTGCTAGAAGGGTGTCTAGGACCACCTACAATGAGCAGTTCTTC.